The 30 T cell receptor beta chains in this list originate from one sample, sequenced in a study of blood T cell repertoires in COVID-19. Sequencing used immunoSEQ multiplex PCR; TCRdb keeps in-frame clones, though not all of them. Of approximately 200,000 clones in the sample, about 90% are singletons; the top ten hold 1.5% to 2%. The sequencing sample was made of peripheral blood. These receptors all stem from a man aged 35 to 55 with active or convalescent COVID-19.

This chain links TRBV7-2 with TRBJ2-5; 16 bases map to TRBD2. The V gene end was trimmed by 4 bases and the J gene end by 5 bases; junction bases not matched to a gene: 4. Per germline, CDR1 SGHTA and CDR2 FQGNSA. The CDR3 contains 16 residues. The CDR3: CASSSGLAGGRETQYF. In nucleotides, the CDR3 is TGTGCCAGCAGCTCGGGACTAGCGGGAGGGCGGGAGACCCAGTACTTC.

This chain connects TRBV5-1 to TRBJ1-1; 9 nucleotides line up with TRBD1. CDR3 length: 14 residues. Germline lookup yields CDR1 SGHRS and CDR2 YFSETQ. Trimming at V came to 7 bases and at J to 3 bases, leaving 7 bases not matched to a gene. CDR3 sequence (DNA): TGCGCCAGCTTCCAACAGGGGGCAGACACTGAAGCTTTCTTT. Its translation is CASFQQGADTEAFF.

CDR3 bases: TGTGCCAGCAGTGAAATTCGCGGGGGGGAGAGTGAGCAGTTCTTC. The encoded protein is CASSEIRGGESEQFF. This chain joins TRBV2 and TRBJ2-1; 9 positions agree with TRBD2. V lost 2 bases and J lost 9; bases outside the gene matches: 8. From germline, CDR1 is SNHLY and CDR2 FYNNEI. The CDR3 runs 15 residues.

A word on this clone: Other DNA sequences from this sample encode an identical CDR3 as well. J is TRBJ2-5 and V is TRBV5-1; D possibly corresponds to TRBD1 (6 bases). The CDR3 sequence is 15 residues long. The germline CDR1 and CDR2 sequences are SGHRS and YFSETQ. V lost 0 bases and J 3 bases, leaving 12 bases between the germline ends. The CDR3 protein is CASSLAGTSEETQYF. CDR3 sequence (DNA): TGCGCCAGCAGCTTGGCCGGGACATCCGAAGAGACCCAGTACTTC.

The rearrangement joins TRBV11-2 to TRBJ1-2; D is uncertain. Trimming shortened V by 1 base and J by 4 bases, and 16 bases separated the two germline ends. The CDR3 is 16 residues long. Germline V gene data show CDR1 as SGHAT and CDR2 as FQNNGV. The CDR3 reads CASSLVLPTDGYGYTF. Here the CDR3 DNA reads TGTGCCAGCAGCTTAGTTCTCCCCACAGACGGCTATGGCTACACCTTC.

V is TRBV7-9 and J is TRBJ2-3, with 11 bases identical to TRBD2. V shed 5 bases and J 2 bases; nucleotides not matched to a gene: 6. The CDR3 consists of 16 residues. Germline V gives CDR1 SEHNR, CDR2 FQNEAQ (reference sequence). CDR3 residues: CASSEGLAAHTDTQYF. The CDR3 DNA follows: TGTGCCAGCAGCGAGGGACTAGCGGCCCACACAGATACGCAGTATTTT.

The V gene is TRBV24-1, the J gene TRBJ2-3; 12 bases agree with TRBD1. J was trimmed by 3 bases and V by 4 bases; bases with no gene match: 4. The CDR3 loop spans 16 amino acids. The germline gives CDR1 KGHDR, CDR2 SFDVKD. CDR3 amino acids: CATSEGTGGFTDTQYF. In DNA form, the CDR3 reads TGTGCCACCAGTGAGGGGACAGGGGGCTTTACAGATACGCAGTATTTT.

This rearrangement joins TRBV12-5 to TRBJ2-1; D is ambiguous. V lost 1 base to trimming and J lost 0 bases, with 16 bases between them. The CDR3 spans 18 residues. Germline V gives CDR1 LGHNT, CDR2 FRNRAP. CDR3 sequence: CASGLAPGQRNSYNEQFF. Written as DNA, the CDR3 is TGTGCTAGTGGTTTGGCTCCCGGCCAGCGCAACTCCTACAATGAGCAGTTCTTC.

The chain links TRBV3-1 (or the pseudogene TRBV3-2) to TRBJ1-4; TRBD1 is a possible D gene (5 bases). V dropped 5 bases and J dropped 5 bases, with 15 bases sitting between them. Germline V CDR1 and CDR2: LGHDT, YNNKEL (reference sequence). The CDR3 has 15 residues. CDR3 DNA: TGTGCCAGCAGCTTTTTAAGCAGGACAAATGAAAAACTGTTTTTT. It is translated as CASSFLSRTNEKLFF.

CDR3 nucleotide sequence: TGTGCCACCAGCAGGGACCGACTAGCCTTGAACACCGGGGAGCTGTTTTTT. It encodes CATSRDRLALNTGELFF. The rearrangement uses TRBV15 and TRBJ2-2, with 7 nucleotides matching TRBD2. This CDR3 has 17 residues. Germline CDR1 LNHNV, CDR2 YYDKDF (reference sequence). After removal of 3 bases from V and 1 base from J, the junction contained 8 bases not matched to a gene.

This sequence joins TRBV28 and TRBJ2-1; 12 bases align to TRBD1. Looked up from germline, CDR1 is MDHEN and CDR2 is SYDVKM. The CDR3 has 19 amino acids. Germline trimming cut 6 bases from V and 0 bases from J; bases unmatched to any gene: 12. CDR3 in DNA: TGTGCCAGCAGCCTCCGGGGGACAGGGGGCCCCAGCTCCTACAATGAGCAGTTCTTC. Protein sequence: CASSLRGTGGPSSYNEQFF.

The chain is built from TRBV7-3 and TRBJ2-1; the match to TRBD2 covers 9 bases. The CDR3 spans 14 residues. The germline gives CDR1 SGHTA, CDR2 FQGTGA. V lost 5 bases and J lost 5; bases outside the gene matches: 4. DNA for the CDR3: TGTGCCAGCAGCCGGGGGACTAGCAACAATGAGCAGTTCTTC. This codes for CASSRGTSNNEQFF.

V is TRBV27 and J is TRBJ2-7; the D gene is possibly TRBD1 (7 bases). CDR3 size: 14 residues. Germline CDR1 MNHEY, CDR2 SMNVEV (reference sequence). The V and J ends lost 5 bases and 3 bases respectively, with 14 bases between them. CDR3 nucleotides: TGTGCCAGCAGTGGATCAGGGGGGTTCTACGAGCAGTACTTC. Protein: CASSGSGGFYEQYF.

Only a few counts were recorded for this clone. Other DNA sequences of this sample code for an identical CDR3. The rearrangement uses TRBV18 and TRBJ1-5; possible D gene TRBD1, 5 bases. Per germline, CDR1 KGHSH and CDR2 LQKENI. The CDR3 runs to 13 residues. V lost 3 bases to trimming and J lost 4 bases, with 7 bases between them. The CDR3 sequence is CASSPGGNQPQHF. In DNA, the CDR3 is TGTGCCAGCTCACCCGGGGGTAATCAGCCCCAGCATTTT.

The rearrangement uses TRBV19 and TRBJ1-2; D unclear. CDR3 length: 15 amino acids. The V end lost 1 base, the J end lost 4 bases, and 13 bases lay between the germline ends. Germline CDR1 reads LNHDA; CDR2 reads SQIVND (reference sequence). The chain's CDR3 is CASSIGGGAGYGYTF. The CDR3 DNA follows: TGTGCCAGTAGTATAGGCGGCGGTGCGGGCTATGGCTACACCTTC.

V and J are TRBV5-1 and TRBJ2-5, with 9 bases aligning to TRBD1. The CDR3 runs to 17 residues. Germline V CDR1 and CDR2: SGHRS, YFSETQ. V was pared by 0 bases and J by 5 bases, with 11 bases of the junction left unmatched. The CDR3 bases are TGCGCCAGCAGCTTGGAACAGGGGGCCTTCCGGGGGGAGACCCAGTACTTC. Its translation is CASSLEQGAFRGETQYF.

This chain links TRBV29-1 with TRBJ2-3; D is perhaps TRBD1 (6 bases). Germline values: CDR1 SQVTM, CDR2 ANQGSEA. V was trimmed by 6 bases and J by 3 bases, leaving 16 bases between them. This CDR3 is 14 amino acids long. The DNA of the CDR3 is TGCAGCGTCACTGGGCAGGGGCGGACAGATACGCAGTATTTT. It encodes CSVTGQGRTDTQYF.

This clone has only one observation. The rearrangement uses TRBV2 and TRBJ2-3; a weak D match, TRBD1 (5 bases). Trimming removed 3 bases at V and 2 bases at J, with 15 bases between. CDR3 length: 16 residues. Germline CDR1 and CDR2: SNHLY and FYNNEI. CDR3 nucleotide sequence: TGTGCCAGCAGTGATGGGGCAGCTACTTTCACAGATACGCAGTATTTT. Residues: CASSDGAATFTDTQYF.

The rearrangement joins TRBV19 to TRBJ1-1, with D possibly being TRBD1 (6 bases). V was trimmed by 8 bases and J by 2 bases, leaving 12 bases between them. The germline gives CDR1 LNHDA, CDR2 SQIVND (reference sequence). This CDR3 region has 13 residues. As DNA, the CDR3 is TGTGCCAGTCTGGACAGCCTTAACACTGAAGCTTTCTTT. Amino acid sequence: CASLDSLNTEAFF.

In DNA, the CDR3 is TGTGCCTGGAGTGTACAAAGAACTAGCGGGGGCCCAGATACGCAGTATTTT. Its translation: CAWSVQRTSGGPDTQYF. This rearrangement joins TRBV30 to TRBJ2-3, with 11 bases fitting TRBD2. V dropped 0 bases and J dropped 4; count of bases not matched to a gene: 9. The CDR3 is 17 amino acids. CDR1 is GTSNPN and CDR2 is SVGIG in the germline V gene (reference sequence).

This chain links TRBV6-6 with TRBJ2-5; a weak D match, TRBD1 (5 bases). The CDR3 is made up of 12 amino acids. Trimming removed 4 bases at V and 5 bases at J, with 8 bases between. CDR1 and CDR2 from the germline V gene are MNHNY and SVGAGI (reference sequence). The CDR3, as DNA: TGTGCCAGCAGTTCCCAGGGTGAGACCCAGTACTTC. As protein: CASSSQGETQYF.

The gene calls are TRBV9 and TRBJ2-5, with TRBD2 matching 8 bases. CDR1 is SGDLS, CDR2 YYNGEE, per germline. CDR3 size: 18 residues. Trimming removed 0 bases from V and 3 bases from J; junction bases left unmatched: 13. The CDR3 loop is CASSVGEFQGTSEETQYF. The DNA for the CDR3 is TGTGCCAGCAGCGTAGGGGAGTTTCAAGGGACTAGTGAAGAGACCCAGTACTTC.

This clone was picked up one time. This sequence joins TRBV28 and TRBJ2-2; the D gene is possibly TRBD1 (6 bases). Germline assignment: CDR1 MDHEN and CDR2 SYDVKM. V was shortened by 3 bases and J by 1 base, with 15 bases between the two germline ends. The CDR3 is 17 amino acids. CDR3 sequence reads: CASSLRKGTMNTGELFF. The CDR3 DNA sequence: TGTGCCAGCAGTTTGAGGAAGGGGACAATGAACACCGGGGAGCTGTTTTTT.

V usage is TRBV5-1 and J usage is TRBJ2-7, with TRBD2 as a possible D gene (5 bases). The V end lost 0 bases, the J end lost 6 bases, and 13 bases lay between the germline ends. The germline V gene encodes CDR1 SGHRS and CDR2 YFSETQ. The CDR3 spans 14 residues. This CDR3 is CASSLDPDRGEQYF. The CDR3, as DNA: TGCGCCAGCAGCTTGGATCCAGACCGGGGCGAGCAGTACTTC.

The chain couples TRBV28 to TRBJ1-2; the D is unclear. Germline-derived CDR1 and CDR2 are MDHEN and SYDVKM. Trimming removed 5 bases from V and 3 bases from J, with 10 bases in between. The CDR3 sequence is 13 residues long. CDR3 residues: CASSPRGDYGYTF. The CDR3 DNA reads TGTGCCAGCAGTCCCCGGGGTGACTATGGCTACACCTTC.

The chain links TRBV4-1 to TRBJ1-5, with TRBD1 as a possible D gene (6 bases). The CDR3 length is 15 residues. Germline CDR1 MGHRA, CDR2 YSYEKL. The V gene lost 0 bases and the J gene lost 6 bases, with 12 bases spanning the gap. In DNA, the CDR3 is TGCGCCAGCAGCCAAGATAGCGGGGGCACTCAGCCCCAGCATTTT. Protein: CASSQDSGGTQPQHF.

The rearrangement joins TRBV29-1 to TRBJ2-2; 9 nucleotides agree with TRBD1. Germline trimming cut 0 bases from V and 4 bases from J; bases unmatched to any gene: 3. The germline gives CDR1 SQVTM, CDR2 ANQGSEA. This CDR3 region has 15 residues. The DNA of the CDR3 is TGCAGCGTTGAAGAACGGACAGGGGCCACCGGGGAGCTGTTTTTT. Encoded protein: CSVEERTGATGELFF.

V gene TRBV28 combines with J gene TRBJ1-5, with 7 bases lining up with TRBD1. CDR3 size: 16 residues. Germline V gene sequence: CDR1 MDHEN, CDR2 SYDVKM. V shed 2 bases, J shed 4 bases, and the junction held 8 bases outside the gene matches. The DNA of the CDR3 is TGTGCCAGCAGTTTACGACAGGGCCAAACTAATCAGCCCCAGCATTTT. This translates into CASSLRQGQTNQPQHF.

The V and J genes are TRBV30 and TRBJ1-2, with D tentatively TRBD1 (5 bases). Trimming took off 6 bases at V and 7 bases at J, with 18 bases between the two ends. This CDR3 comprises 13 residues. The germline V gene has CDR1 GTSNPN and CDR2 SVGIG (reference sequence). The CDR3 DNA reads TGTGCCTGTTCAGGCTTCGGGGGAGGTGGCTACACCTTC. Encoded protein: CACSGFGGGGYTF. Together with reference TRBV30 and TRBJ1-2, the CDR3 gives the full variable domain: SQTIHQWPATLVQPVGSPLSLECTVEGTSNPNLYWYRQAAGRGLQLLFYSVGIGQISSEVPQNLSASRPQDRQFILSSKKLLLSDSGFYLCACSGFGGGGYTFGSGTRLTVV.

The gene calls are TRBV3-1 (or the pseudogene TRBV3-2) and TRBJ2-3; 9 nucleotides line up with TRBD2. Germline-derived CDR1 and CDR2 are LGHDT and YNNKEL (reference sequence). With 6 bases clipped from V and 0 bases from J, the junction kept 7 bases outside the gene matches. The CDR3 is 16 amino acids. CDR3 in amino acids: CASRPGLALSTDTQYF. The CDR3 bases are TGTGCCAGCAGACCCGGACTAGCGTTGAGCACAGATACGCAGTATTTT.